The sequence of this TCR beta chain was determined in a study of blood T cell repertoires in COVID-19. Study as a whole: Both acute and convalescent COVID-19 samples were obtained from the United States, Italy and Spain. Sources were T cells, B-cell-depleted T cells, or PBMCs; the material itself was cDNA or gDNA.

Details on this clone: In the same sample, other DNA sequences code for this CDR3.

V lost 0 bases, J lost 3 bases, and 6 bases stayed unmatched. CDR1 and CDR2 from the germline V gene are SGHRS and YFSETQ. The CDR3 extends over 15 amino acids. In the source study's methods: Reference gene primer amplification gave estimated nucleated cell counts. TCRdb's table, derived via immunoSEQ multiplex PCR, lists solely in-frame clones and lacks some. V and J calls and clone size come straight from that table; D and trimming were deduced from the DNA. This table has 140,000 to 150,000 clones, about 90% appearing once. The TCR originated in a woman aged 45-60 years with acute or convalescent COVID-19. This chain connects TRBV5-1 to TRBJ2-7; TRBD2 aligns across 7 bases. Specimen: peripheral blood. This CDR3 reads CASSLVGGSSYEQYF. CDR3 in DNA: TGCGCCAGCAGCTTGGTTGGCGGGAGTAGCTACGAGCAGTACTTC.